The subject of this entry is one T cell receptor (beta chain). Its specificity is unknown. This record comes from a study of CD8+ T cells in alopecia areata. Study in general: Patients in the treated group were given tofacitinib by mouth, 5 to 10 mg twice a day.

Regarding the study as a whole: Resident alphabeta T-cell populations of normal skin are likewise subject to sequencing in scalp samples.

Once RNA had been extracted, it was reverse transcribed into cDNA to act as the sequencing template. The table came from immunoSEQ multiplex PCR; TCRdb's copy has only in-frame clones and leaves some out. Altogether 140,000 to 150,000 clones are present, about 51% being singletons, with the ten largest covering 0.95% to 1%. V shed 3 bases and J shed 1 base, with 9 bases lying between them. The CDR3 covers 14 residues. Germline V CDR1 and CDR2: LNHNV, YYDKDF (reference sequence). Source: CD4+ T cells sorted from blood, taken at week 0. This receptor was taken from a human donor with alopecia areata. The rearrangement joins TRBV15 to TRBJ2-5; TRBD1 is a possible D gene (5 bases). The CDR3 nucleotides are TGTGCCACCAGCAGGCGTCAGGGCCAAGAGACCCAGTACTTC. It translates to CATSRRQGQETQYF.